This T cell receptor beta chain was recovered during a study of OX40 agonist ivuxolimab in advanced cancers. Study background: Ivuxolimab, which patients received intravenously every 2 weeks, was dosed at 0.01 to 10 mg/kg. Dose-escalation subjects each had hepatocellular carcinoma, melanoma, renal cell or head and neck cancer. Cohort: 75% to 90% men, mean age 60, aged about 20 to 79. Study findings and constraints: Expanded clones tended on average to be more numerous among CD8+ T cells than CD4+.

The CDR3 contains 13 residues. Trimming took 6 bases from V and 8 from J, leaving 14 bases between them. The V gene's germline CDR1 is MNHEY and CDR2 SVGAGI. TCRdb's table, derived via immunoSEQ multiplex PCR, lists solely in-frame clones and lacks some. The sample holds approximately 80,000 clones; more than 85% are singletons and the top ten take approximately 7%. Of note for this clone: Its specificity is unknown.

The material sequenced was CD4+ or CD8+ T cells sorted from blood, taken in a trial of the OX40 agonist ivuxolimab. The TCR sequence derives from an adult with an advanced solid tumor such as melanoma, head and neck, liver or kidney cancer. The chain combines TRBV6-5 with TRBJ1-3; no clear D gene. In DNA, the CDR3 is TGTGCCAGCAGGGAACAGACTCGGGACACCATATATTTT. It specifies CASREQTRDTIYF.